This TCR beta chain appears in the sequencing data of a study of response to subunit inactivated influenza vaccine. Study-wide results and limits: A suggestion made by the authors is that each seasonal influenza vaccination recruits few new T cells.

This CDR3 has 17 amino acids. Per germline, CDR1 SGHAT and CDR2 FQNNGV. J was trimmed by 12 bases and V by 0 bases; bases with no gene match: 13. This clonotype has a handful of counts. Its antigen remains unknown. TCRdb re-analysed the RT-PCR reads in MiXCR, keeping a single row per CDR3 protein. The table records about 700,000 distinct CDR3 sequences, 14% of them present only once. The sample in question was PBMCs from blood, obtained about 14 days before vaccination. The chain links TRBV11-2 to TRBJ2-1; 11 bases map to TRBD1. The sequence came from a man between 50 and 59 years old who received an inactivated influenza vaccine. The CDR3 coding sequence is TGTGCCAGCAGCTTAGATTTGGACAGGGGGCCCTTCGGCGGGCAGTTCTTC. Translation: CASSLDLDRGPFGGQFF.